These 27 T cell receptor beta chains came from one sample sequenced in a study. TCRdb passed the 5' RACE reads through MiXCR, listing each CDR3 protein once. The data show roughly 40,000 distinct CDR3 sequences, approximately 17% seen once. The specimen was naive CD4+ T cells sorted from a lymph node. Regarding subset: naive CD4+ T cells, CD4+CD45RA+CD25-. Receptors were obtained from a female donor with breast cancer.

A few counts support this clonotype. The rearrangement joins TRBV20-1 to TRBJ1-2; 8 bases map to TRBD1. Unmatched junction bases numbered 8, after V lost 1 base and J lost 4 bases. The CDR3 covers 15 residues. Germline-derived CDR1 and CDR2 are DFQATT and SNEGSKA (reference sequence). The DNA of the CDR3 is TGCAGTGCTAGAGGAGGGACAGGTACTCTCTATGGCTACACCTTC. Translation gives CSARGGTGTLYGYTF.

V and J are TRBV2 and TRBJ2-1; D is uncertain. Germline CDR1 SNHLY, CDR2 FYNNEI. This CDR3 contains 11 residues. Trimming stripped 4 bases from V and 4 bases from J, with 2 bases between. The chain's CDR3 is CASSGYNEQFF. As DNA, the CDR3 is TGTGCCAGCAGTGGGTACAATGAGCAGTTCTTC.

The chain uses TRBV4-2 and TRBJ2-6; either TRBD1 or TRBD2 may fit D (5 bases each). The germline CDR1 and CDR2 sequences are LGHNA and YNFKEQ. The CDR3 is made up of 18 amino acids. V lost 1 base and J lost 1, with 14 bases in between. For the CDR3, the DNA is TGTGCCAGCAGCCAAGTCTCAAGGGGAGATTCTGGGGCCAACGTCCTGACTTTC. Its translation is CASSQVSRGDSGANVLTF.

This clonotype showed up just a few times. The V gene is TRBV7-9, the J gene TRBJ1-5; no reliable D call. V was pared by 0 bases and J by 7 bases, with 7 bases between. The CDR3 is 13 residues long. Germline-derived CDR1 and CDR2 are SEHNR and FQNEAQ (reference sequence). CDR3 in amino acids: CASSLAASQPQHF. DNA for the CDR3: TGTGCCAGCAGCTTAGCAGCATCCCAGCCCCAGCATTTT.

Regarding this clonotype: In this CDR3 the conserved last residue, phenylalanine or tryptophan, is missing, so a read error is likely. It is unclear where the CDR3 begins or ends on the DNA, so no DNA is shown, and the CDR3 is as TCRdb lists it. J is TRBJ2-2 and V is TRBV12-2. TRBV12-2 is reported as a pseudogene. The CDR3 comprises 16 residues, both ends counted. CDR3 region: CASRLAPSGLTGELLS.

This clonotype was recorded many times. V usage is TRBV7-2 and J usage is TRBJ2-1, with D uncertain. V lost 5 bases to trimming and J lost 7 bases, with 12 bases between them. The CDR3 sequence is 13 residues long. Germline V lookup: CDR1 SGHTA, CDR2 FQGNSA. The CDR3 protein is CASSPTASNEQFF. The CDR3 coding sequence is TGTGCCAGCAGCCCGACGGCCTCGAATGAGCAGTTCTTC.

The chain uses TRBV7-2 and TRBJ1-1, with D perhaps TRBD1 (5 bases). There are 15 residues in the CDR3. The ends were cut back, 6 bases at V and 5 bases at J, with 19 bases in the middle. Germline CDR1 and CDR2: SGHTA and FQGNSA. Here the CDR3 reads CASRLNTAGGTEAFF. The CDR3 DNA reads TGTGCCAGCAGATTAAACACAGCCGGGGGGACTGAAGCTTTCTTT.

This clonotype was counted once. A read error is possible here, since a much larger clone lies one base away. This chain links TRBV28 with TRBJ1-5, with D unclear. Germline lookup yields CDR1 MDHEN and CDR2 SYDVKM. Trimming cost V 8 bases and J 4 bases, with 15 bases left between them. The CDR3 consists of 14 residues. This CDR3 is CASLDPGVNQPQHF. As DNA, the CDR3 is TGTGCCAGCTTAGATCCGGGAGTAAATCAGCCCCAGCATTTT. The complete variable domain, with remaining parts taken from reference TRBV28 and TRBJ1-5, reads DVKVTQSSRYLVKRTGEKVFLECVQDMDHENMFWYRQDPGLGLRLIYFSYDVKMKEKGDIPEGYSVSREKKERFSLILESASTNQTSMYLCASLDPGVNQPQHFGDGTRLSIL.

The V call is TRBV18, the J call TRBJ1-2; D unclear. The CDR3 length is 14 residues. The germline V gene has CDR1 KGHSH and CDR2 LQKENI. V gave up 1 base and J gave up 0 bases, with 6 bases separating them. The CDR3 is CASSPQTSNYGYTF. DNA for the CDR3: TGTGCCAGCTCACCACAGACCTCTAACTATGGCTACACCTTC.

The rearrangement joins TRBV20-1 to TRBJ1-5; D may be TRBD1 (5 bases). The CDR3 sequence is 13 residues long. Germline V gene lookup returns CDR1 DFQATT and CDR2 SNEGSKA (reference sequence). With 1 base removed from V and 5 bases from J, the gap between germline ends came to 9 bases. The CDR3 loop reads CSARGDRDQPQHF. For the CDR3, the DNA is TGCAGTGCTAGAGGAGACAGAGATCAGCCCCAGCATTTT.

This clonotype was observed a few times. The genes are TRBV6-2 or TRBV6-3 and TRBJ1-1, with a weak D call TRBD1 (6 bases). V lost 8 bases, J lost 7 bases, and 11 bases lay in between. Germline V gene data show CDR1 as MNHEY and CDR2 as SVGEGT. The CDR3 spans 11 residues. CDR3 sequence reads: CASGGAREAFF. As DNA, the CDR3 is TGTGCCAGCGGGGGGGCGCGTGAAGCTTTCTTT.

The chain is built from TRBV19 and TRBJ2-1, with D perhaps assigned TRBD1 or TRBD2 (5 bases each). Germline V gene sequence: CDR1 LNHDA, CDR2 SQIVND (reference sequence). V lost 4 bases and J 9 bases, leaving 10 bases between the germline ends. The CDR3 length is 12 residues. CDR3 nucleotides: TGTGCCAGTAGTACCTCAGGGACTGAGCAGTTCTTC. Protein product: CASSTSGTEQFF.

This CDR3 reads CASSLMDAKAGEAFF. DNA of the CDR3: TGTGCCAGCAGCCTAATGGATGCCAAAGCGGGTGAAGCTTTCTTT. The J gene is TRBJ1-1, the V gene TRBV6-5; unclear D gene. The germline V gene has CDR1 MNHEY and CDR2 SVGAGI. The CDR3 runs to 15 residues. Trimming left V 6 bases short and J 7 bases short, with 21 bases between.

On this clonotype: A read error is possible here, since a much larger clone lies one base away. The chain couples TRBV7-9 to TRBJ1-5, with no clear D. The CDR3 runs 13 residues. Germline values: CDR1 SEHNR, CDR2 FQNEAQ (reference sequence). The CDR3 DNA reads TGTGCCAGCAGCTTAGATAGCAATCAGTCCCAGCATTTT. It yields the protein CASSLDSNQSQHF.

The rearrangement uses TRBV2 and TRBJ2-7; 9 bases line up with TRBD2. V lost 4 bases and J lost 1; bases outside the gene matches: 8. The CDR3 runs 16 residues. Per germline, CDR1 SNHLY and CDR2 FYNNEI. As DNA, the CDR3 is TGTGCCAGCAGTGGGACAACTAGCGGGCGTTCCTACGAGCAGTACTTC. Its translation is CASSGTTSGRSYEQYF.

Here the CDR3 DNA reads TGTGCCAGCAGTTTAGCGTCCCCGGATTTTAGCAATCAGCCCCAGCATTTT. Translating gives CASSLASPDFSNQPQHF. The rearrangement uses TRBV12-3 or TRBV12-4 and TRBJ1-5; the D is unclear. V lost 0 bases and J lost 0, with 12 bases in between. CDR3 length equals 17 residues.

This clonotype showed up many times. The chain carries TRBV20-1 and TRBJ2-1; no reliable D call. This CDR3 is 15 amino acids long. Trimming left V 3 bases short and J 0 bases short, with 12 bases between. Germline V lookup: CDR1 DFQATT, CDR2 SNEGSKA (reference sequence). The CDR3 protein is CSASMELYSYNEQFF. In DNA form, the CDR3 reads TGCAGTGCTAGTATGGAACTCTACTCCTACAATGAGCAGTTCTTC.

This clonotype was counted at least ten times. The V call is TRBV29-1, the J call TRBJ1-6; 9 nucleotides line up with TRBD1. V gave up 8 bases and J gave up 7 bases; unmatched junction bases: 6. This CDR3 is built from 13 residues. The V gene's germline CDR1 is SQVTM and CDR2 ANQGSEA. The CDR3 bases are TGCAGCTGCCGGGACAGGGAAAATTCACCCCTCCACTTT. It is translated as CSCRDRENSPLHF.

As regards this clonotype: This clone may be a read error of a much larger clone one base away. The chain combines TRBV20-1 with TRBJ2-4; D ambiguous. The CDR3 runs 14 residues. CDR1 and CDR2 from the germline V gene are DFQATT and SNEGSKA (reference sequence). The CDR3 sequence: CSARSPLAKNTQYF. The CDR3 DNA is TGCAGTGCTAGATCGCCCTTAGCCAAAAACACTCAGTACTTC.

This clonotype was seen ten or more times. The V call is TRBV24-1, the J call TRBJ1-1; 11 bases fit TRBD1. The CDR3 loop spans 14 amino acids. The germline CDR1 and CDR2 sequences are KGHDR and SFDVKD. The V segment lost 5 bases and the J segment 4 bases; nucleotides outside the gene matches: 2. The CDR3 nucleotides read TGTGCCACCAGTGGGACAGGGGGCTTCACTGAAGCTTTCTTT. Protein product: CATSGTGGFTEAFF.

J is TRBJ2-2 and V is TRBV5-1; D remains unclear. Trimming shortened V by 4 bases and J by 1 base, and 8 bases separated the two germline ends. Germline V gene data show CDR1 as SGHRS and CDR2 as YFSETQ. The CDR3 contains 14 residues. CDR3 sequence reads: CASSPAMNTGELFF. In DNA, the CDR3 is TGCGCCAGCAGCCCCGCGATGAACACCGGGGAGCTGTTTTTT.

In its sample, this clonotype was seen a few times. The J gene is TRBJ2-1, the V gene TRBV20-1; D unresolved. Germline loops: CDR1 DFQATT, CDR2 SNEGSKA (reference sequence). V was trimmed by 5 bases and J by 0 bases, leaving 14 bases between them. CDR3 length: 15 amino acids. CDR3 DNA: TGCAGTGCTGCCCGACCCTCGAGCTCCTACAATGAGCAGTTCTTC. Protein: CSAARPSSSYNEQFF.

Points on this clonotype: This may be a read error, as it is one base from a much larger clone. V and J are TRBV29-1 and TRBJ1-2, with D tentatively TRBD1 (5 bases). This CDR3 is built from 11 residues. Germline-derived CDR1 and CDR2 are SQVTM and ANQGSEA. The CDR3 sequence is CGGREDYDYTF. The CDR3 DNA reads TGCGGGGGTCGTGAGGACTATGACTACACCTTC.

This clonotype was counted ten times or more. The CDR3 nucleotides read TGCGCCAGCAGCTTCCCGGGATCAGATGGCTACACCTTC. It encodes CASSFPGSDGYTF. The gene calls are TRBV5-1 and TRBJ1-2; D ambiguous. CDR3 length equals 13 residues. Trimming left V 2 bases short and J 6 bases short, with 11 bases between. The V gene's germline CDR1 is SGHRS and CDR2 YFSETQ.

The V and J genes are TRBV7-8 and TRBJ1-4; perhaps TRBD1 as D (5 bases). V dropped 4 bases and J dropped 10 bases, with 13 bases sitting between them. The CDR3 is made up of 13 amino acids. Germline assignment: CDR1 SGHVS and CDR2 FQNEAQ. Here the CDR3 DNA reads TGTGCCAGCAGCTCCCAGGCAAGGGGAAAACTGTTTTTT. Its translation: CASSSQARGKLFF.

This clonotype has a count of ten or more. V is TRBV4-3 and J is TRBJ1-2, with a tentative D call TRBD1 (5 bases). The CDR3 contains 15 residues. The V end was cut by 0 bases, the J end by 3 bases, with 11 bases between. The germline V gene encodes CDR1 LGHNA and CDR2 YSLEER. The CDR3 DNA reads as TGCGCCAGCAGCCAAGAATACAGGTCTGACTATGGCTACACCTTC. Protein: CASSQEYRSDYGYTF.

The chain couples TRBV7-2 to TRBJ2-4; TRBD1 aligns across 8 bases. This CDR3 comprises 17 residues. Germline trimming cut 1 base from V and 4 bases from J; bases unmatched to any gene: 9. Germline V gene lookup returns CDR1 SGHTA and CDR2 FQGNSA. DNA of the CDR3: TGTGCCAGCAGCTTAGAATCCAGGGGGCAGACGAAAAACATTCAGTACTTC. Amino acid sequence: CASSLESRGQTKNIQYF.